The T cell receptor beta chain under discussion was sequenced for a study of blood T cell repertoires in COVID-19. Turning to the study itself: Sources were T cells, B-cell-depleted T cells, or PBMCs; the material itself was cDNA or gDNA.

V was shortened by 4 bases and J by 2 bases, with 12 bases between the two germline ends. Germline loops: CDR1 SGHRS, CDR2 YFSETQ. The CDR3 is made up of 14 amino acids. Clones were sequenced by immunoSEQ multiplex PCR, and TCRdb holds only the in-frame ones, with some missing. The sample consists of 90,000 to 100,000 clones, approximately 82% of them appearing once. The chain recombines TRBV5-1 with TRBJ1-2, with D perhaps TRBD1 (5 bases). The TCR comes from a man in his fifties or sixties with acute or convalescent COVID-19. The sequenced sample was peripheral blood. DNA of the CDR3: TGCGCCAGCAGCCTAATGGGGGGGAACTATGGCTACACCTTC. It is translated as CASSLMGGNYGYTF.